These T cell receptor beta chains were read from a single sample in a study of T cells in Graves' hyperthyroidism and ophthalmopathy. TCRdb re-called the multiplex PCR reads through MiXCR, storing one row per CDR3 protein. The repertoire holds fewer than 650,000 distinct CDR3 sequences, with 12% to 15% as singletons. The sequencing sample was made of blood. The receptors originated from a woman aged 40 to 50 with Graves' hyperthyroidism. Both conserved end residues are part of each CDR3. The D gene is left open where the match is weak. Clone size is not always given. Where it is, it says once, few, many or a class for expanded clones.

TRBV5-6	TRBJ2-6	-	many	TGTGCCAGCAGCTCATACAGGTTCTCTGGGGCCAACGTCCTGACTTTC	CASSSYRFSGANVLTF
TRBV30	TRBJ2-1	TRBD2	many	TGTGCCTGGCAGCAACTAGCGGGAGTAGTCGATGAGCAGTTCTTC	CAWQQLAGVVDEQFF
TRBV2	TRBJ1-2	-	few	TGTGCCAGCAGTGAATCTTTTATCACCTCTGGCGGCTACACCTTC	CASSESFITSGGYTF
TRBV28	TRBJ2-1	-	many	TGTGCCAGTCAGAATGGGGACATCTCCTACAATGAGCAGTTCTTC	CASQNGDISYNEQFF
TRBV27	TRBJ2-5	TRBD2	once	TGTGCCAGCAGCCGTCTCGCGACTAGCGGGAGGCGGAGAGAGACCCAGTACTTC	CASSRLATSGRRRETQYF
TRBV4-1	TRBJ1-2	TRBD1	many	TGCGCCAGCAGCCGCGGACAGGGGGTTAACTATGGCTACACCTTC	CASSRGQGVNYGYTF
TRBV2	TRBJ2-2	-	many	TGTGCCAGCAGCCGGGTTTTGATGAACACCGGGGAGCTGTTTTTT	CASSRVLMNTGELFF
TRBV7-3	TRBJ2-1	TRBD2	many	TGTGCCAGCAGCACCGGACTAGCGCGAAATGAGCAGTTCTTC	CASSTGLARNEQFF
TRBV3-1	TRBJ2-7	-	few	TGTGCCAGCGGCCAAGCTCCCTACGAGCAGTACTTC	CASGQAPYEQYF
TRBV27	TRBJ2-3	-	many	TGTGCCAGTCAGGGGGGAGGCACAGATACGCAGTATTTT	CASQGGGTDTQYF
TRBV20-1	TRBJ2-1	TRBD2	many	TGCAGTGCTAGGGGACTAGCGACCTACAATGAGCAGTTCTTC	CSARGLATYNEQFF
TRBV28	TRBJ2-2	-	many	TGTGCCAGCAGTCCCCTCTCGCGTAGGACCGGGGAGCTGTTTTTT	CASSPLSRRTGELFF
TRBV16	TRBJ2-7	TRBD2	-	TGTGCCAGCAGCCAATTGAGAGGGACTAGCGGGATGTACGAGCAGTACTTC	CASSQLRGTSGMYEQYF
TRBV18	TRBJ1-1	-	many	TGTGCCAGCTCACACCCTGTGACGCCATACACTGAAGCTTTCTTT	CASSHPVTPYTEAFF
TRBV9	TRBJ2-1	TRBD2	-	TGTGCCAGCAGCGTAGCGGGAGGCGACCTCTACAATGAGCAGTTCTTC	CASSVAGGDLYNEQFF
TRBV29-1	TRBJ2-7	TRBD2	-	TGCAGCGTCGGGACTAGCGCCGAGCAGTACTTC	CSVGTSAEQYF
TRBV28	TRBJ2-7	-	many	TGTGCCAGCAGTCTCTACCAATCATACAGGGGGAGGGACGAGCAGTACTTC	CASSLYQSYRGRDEQYF
TRBV2	TRBJ2-7	TRBD1	-	TGTGCCAGCACAGGGACAGGGGGCGAAGAGCAGTACTTC	CASTGTGGEEQYF
TRBV11-2	TRBJ2-7	TRBD2	many	TGTGCCAGCAGCTTAACTAGCGGGAGCAACTACGAGCAGTACTTC	CASSLTSGSNYEQYF
TRBV6-2/TRBV6-3	TRBJ1-5	-	few	TGTGCCAGCAGTTACTTGCCGGGAAATCAGCCCCAGCATTTT	CASSYLPGNQPQHF
TRBV25-1	TRBJ2-5	TRBD2	-	TGTGCCAGCAGTGGATTGACTAGCGGGAGGGCCGGGGAGACCCAGTACTTC	CASSGLTSGRAGETQYF
TRBV11-2	TRBJ1-5	-	many	TGTGCCAGCAGCTTAACACAGAATAGCAATCAGCCCCAGCATTTT	CASSLTQNSNQPQHF
TRBV12-3/TRBV12-4	TRBJ1-4	TRBD1	many	TGTGCCAGCAGTTTTGAGGGGGCCAAGGAAAAACTGTTTTTT	CASSFEGAKEKLFF